The clone carrying this T cell receptor (beta chain) was picked up a small number of times. Antigen: not known. Described time point: persistent/refractory GD, antithyroid drugs over 5 years with positive TRAb. Extracted PBMC RNA gave rise to the TCR library. The patient group derived from an endocrinology department in Xi'an, China. Assembly of TCR beta libraries relied on iRepertoire HTBI primers together with Arm-PCR of CDR3 regions. TCRdb reprocessed the multiplex PCR reads with MiXCR, giving one entry per CDR3 protein. The table lists roughly 450,000 distinct CDR3 sequences, roughly a quarter of them singletons. The sample is drawn from a study of regulatory T cells in long-lasting Graves disease. About the study: The study counted Graves' disease as persistent given over 5 years of antithyroid drugs and positive TSH receptor antibodies. Whole-study findings and limits: Gene preferences differed: TRBV28, TRBJ1-2, TRBJ2-5 in persistent cases. Persistent Graves' patients showed less TCR diversity than newly diagnosed ones.

CDR3 length equals 17 residues. Per germline, CDR1 SGHTA and CDR2 FQGNSA. The V segment lost 3 bases and the J segment 3 bases; nucleotides outside the gene matches: 14. The sample consisted of peripheral blood mononuclear cells (PBMCs), taken when the disease was refractory, from a patient treated with antithyroid drugs. The chain employs TRBV7-2 and TRBJ2-7; 7 nucleotides agree with TRBD2. The sequence derives from a female donor with Graves disease. In DNA form, the CDR3 reads TGTGCCAGCAGCTTGGGGAGGGACGGAACCAGTTTCTACGAGCAGTACTTC. Protein: CASSLGRDGTSFYEQYF.